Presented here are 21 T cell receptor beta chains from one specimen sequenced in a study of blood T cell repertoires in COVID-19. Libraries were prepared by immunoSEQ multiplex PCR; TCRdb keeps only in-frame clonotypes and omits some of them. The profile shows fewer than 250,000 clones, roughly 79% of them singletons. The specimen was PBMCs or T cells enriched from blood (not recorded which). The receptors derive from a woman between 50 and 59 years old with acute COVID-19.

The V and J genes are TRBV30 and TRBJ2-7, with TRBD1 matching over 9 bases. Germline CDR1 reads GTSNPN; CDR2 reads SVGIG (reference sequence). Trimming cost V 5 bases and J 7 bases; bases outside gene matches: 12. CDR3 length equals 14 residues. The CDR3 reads CAWEPGQGGREQYF. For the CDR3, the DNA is TGTGCCTGGGAACCGGGACAGGGTGGTCGTGAGCAGTACTTC.

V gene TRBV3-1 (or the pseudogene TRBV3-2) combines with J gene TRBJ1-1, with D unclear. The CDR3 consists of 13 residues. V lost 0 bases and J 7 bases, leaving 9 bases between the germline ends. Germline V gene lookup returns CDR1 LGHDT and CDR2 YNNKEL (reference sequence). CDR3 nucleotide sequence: TGTGCCAGCAGCCAAGAAGTGCGAAATGAAGCTTTCTTT. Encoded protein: CASSQEVRNEAFF.

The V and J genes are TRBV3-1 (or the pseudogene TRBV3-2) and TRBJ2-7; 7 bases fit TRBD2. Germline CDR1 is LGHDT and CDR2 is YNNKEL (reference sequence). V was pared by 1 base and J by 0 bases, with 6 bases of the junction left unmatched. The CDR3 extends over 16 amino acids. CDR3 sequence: CASSQVWGRASYEQYF. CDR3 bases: TGTGCCAGCAGCCAAGTTTGGGGGAGGGCCTCCTACGAGCAGTACTTC.

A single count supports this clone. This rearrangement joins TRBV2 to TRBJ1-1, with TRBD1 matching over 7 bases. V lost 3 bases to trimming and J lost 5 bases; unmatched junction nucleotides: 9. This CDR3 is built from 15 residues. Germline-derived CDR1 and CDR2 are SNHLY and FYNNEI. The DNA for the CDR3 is TGTGCCAGCAGTGATCGCTCAGGGGGACGGACTGAAGCTTTCTTT. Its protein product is CASSDRSGGRTEAFF.

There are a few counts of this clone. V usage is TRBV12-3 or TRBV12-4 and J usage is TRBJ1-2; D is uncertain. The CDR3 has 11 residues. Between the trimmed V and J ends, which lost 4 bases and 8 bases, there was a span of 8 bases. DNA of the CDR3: TGTGCCAGCAGTTCCGACTGGGGCTACACCTTC. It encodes CASSSDWGYTF.

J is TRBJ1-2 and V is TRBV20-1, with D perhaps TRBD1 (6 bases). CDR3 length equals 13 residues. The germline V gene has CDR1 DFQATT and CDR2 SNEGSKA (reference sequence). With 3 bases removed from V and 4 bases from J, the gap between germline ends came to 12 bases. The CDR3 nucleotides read TGCAGTGCTAGTATCCAGGGGAGCTATGGCTACACCTTC. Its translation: CSASIQGSYGYTF.

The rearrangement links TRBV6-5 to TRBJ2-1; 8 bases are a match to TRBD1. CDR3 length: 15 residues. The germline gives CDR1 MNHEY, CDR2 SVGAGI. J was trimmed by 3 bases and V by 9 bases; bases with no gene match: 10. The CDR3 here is CASQGQGLGYNEQFF. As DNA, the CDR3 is TGTGCCAGTCAAGGACAGGGCCTTGGCTACAATGAGCAGTTCTTC.

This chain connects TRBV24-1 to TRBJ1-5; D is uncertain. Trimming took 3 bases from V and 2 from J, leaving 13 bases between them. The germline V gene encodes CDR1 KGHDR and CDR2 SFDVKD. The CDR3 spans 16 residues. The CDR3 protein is CATSDPRTAGNQPQHF. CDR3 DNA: TGTGCCACCAGTGATCCACGCACAGCCGGCAATCAGCCCCAGCATTTT.

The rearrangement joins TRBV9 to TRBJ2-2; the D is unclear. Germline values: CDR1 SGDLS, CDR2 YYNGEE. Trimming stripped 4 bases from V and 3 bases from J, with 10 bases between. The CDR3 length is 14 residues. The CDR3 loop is CASSLTPHTGELFF. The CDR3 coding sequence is TGTGCCAGCAGCCTAACCCCCCACACCGGGGAGCTGTTTTTT. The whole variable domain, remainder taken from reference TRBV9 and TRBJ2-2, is DSGVTQTPKHLITATGQRVTLRCSPRSGDLSVYWYQQSLDQGLQFLIQYYNGEERAKGNILERFSAQQFPDLHSELNLSSLELGDSALYFCASSLTPHTGELFFGEGSRLTVL.

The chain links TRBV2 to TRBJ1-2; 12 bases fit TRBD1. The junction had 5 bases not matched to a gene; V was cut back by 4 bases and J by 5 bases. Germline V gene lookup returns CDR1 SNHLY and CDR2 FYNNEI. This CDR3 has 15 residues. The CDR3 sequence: CASSGGQGAHYGYTF. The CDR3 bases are TGTGCCAGCAGTGGGGGACAGGGGGCGCATTATGGCTACACCTTC.

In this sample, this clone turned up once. The chain's CDR3 is CASSRAVAGIFYNEQFF. CDR3 coding DNA: TGTGCCAGCAGCCGAGCTGTGGCAGGGATATTCTACAATGAGCAGTTCTTC. The rearrangement links TRBV3-1 (or the pseudogene TRBV3-2) to TRBJ2-1; possibly TRBD1 for D (5 bases). Trimming took 4 bases from V and 3 from J, leaving 19 bases between them. The germline V gene encodes CDR1 LGHDT and CDR2 YNNKEL (reference sequence). This CDR3 contains 17 residues.

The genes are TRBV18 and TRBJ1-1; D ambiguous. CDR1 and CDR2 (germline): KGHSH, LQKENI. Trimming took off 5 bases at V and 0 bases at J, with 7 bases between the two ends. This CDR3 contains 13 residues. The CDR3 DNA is TGTGCCAGCTCAAGGAGTCTGAACACTGAAGCTTTCTTT. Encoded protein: CASSRSLNTEAFF.

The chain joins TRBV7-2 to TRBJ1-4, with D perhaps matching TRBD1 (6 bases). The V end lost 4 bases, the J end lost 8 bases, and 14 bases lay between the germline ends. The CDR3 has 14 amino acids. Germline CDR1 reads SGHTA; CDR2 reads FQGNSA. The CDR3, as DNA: TGTGCCAGCAGCTCCCCGGGGCAGGGGGAAAAACTGTTTTTT. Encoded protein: CASSSPGQGEKLFF.

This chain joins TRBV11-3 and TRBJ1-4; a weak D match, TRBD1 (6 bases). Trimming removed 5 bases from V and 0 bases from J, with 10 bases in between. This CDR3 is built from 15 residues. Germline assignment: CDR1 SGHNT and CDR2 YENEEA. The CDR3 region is CASSGTSATNEKLFF. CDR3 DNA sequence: TGTGCCAGCAGCGGGACATCTGCAACTAATGAAAAACTGTTTTTT.

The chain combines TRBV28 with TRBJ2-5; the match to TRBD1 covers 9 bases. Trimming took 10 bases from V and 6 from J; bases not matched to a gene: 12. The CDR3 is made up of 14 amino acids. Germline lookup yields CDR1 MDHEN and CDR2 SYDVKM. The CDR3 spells CATARGQGGKTQYF. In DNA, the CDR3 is TGTGCCACGGCGAGGGGACAGGGCGGGAAGACCCAGTACTTC.

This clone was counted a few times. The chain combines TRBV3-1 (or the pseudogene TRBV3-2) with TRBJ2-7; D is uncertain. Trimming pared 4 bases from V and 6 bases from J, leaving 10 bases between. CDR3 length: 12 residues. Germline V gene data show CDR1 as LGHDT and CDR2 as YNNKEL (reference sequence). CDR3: CASSRPSSEQYF. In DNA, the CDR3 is TGTGCCAGCAGCCGTCCCTCCAGCGAGCAGTACTTC.

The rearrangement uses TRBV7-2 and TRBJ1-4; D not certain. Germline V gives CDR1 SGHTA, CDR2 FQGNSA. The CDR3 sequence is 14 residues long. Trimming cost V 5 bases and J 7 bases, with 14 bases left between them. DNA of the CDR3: TGTGCCAGCAGCAGATCCGGGGTGGGTGAAAAACTGTTTTTT. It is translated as CASSRSGVGEKLFF.

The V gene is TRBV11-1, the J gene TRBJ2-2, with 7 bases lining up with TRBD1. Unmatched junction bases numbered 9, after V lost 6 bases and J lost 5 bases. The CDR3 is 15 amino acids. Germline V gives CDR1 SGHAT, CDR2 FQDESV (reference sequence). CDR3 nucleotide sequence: TGTGCCAGCAGGCGACAGGGAATTGGGACCGGGGAGCTGTTTTTT. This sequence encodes CASRRQGIGTGELFF.

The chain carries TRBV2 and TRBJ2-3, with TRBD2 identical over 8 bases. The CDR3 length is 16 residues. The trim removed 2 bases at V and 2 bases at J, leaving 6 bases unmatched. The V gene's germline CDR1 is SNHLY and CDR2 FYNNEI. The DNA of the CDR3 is TGTGCCAGCAGTGAAAGGGCGGGGGGTTACACAGATACGCAGTATTTT. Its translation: CASSERAGGYTDTQYF.

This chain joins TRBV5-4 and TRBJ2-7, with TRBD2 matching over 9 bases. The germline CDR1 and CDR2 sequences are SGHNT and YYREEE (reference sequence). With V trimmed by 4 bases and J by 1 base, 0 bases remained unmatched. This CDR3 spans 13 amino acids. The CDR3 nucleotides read TGTGCCAGCAGCCTAGCGGGGTCCTACGAGCAGTACTTC. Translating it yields CASSLAGSYEQYF.

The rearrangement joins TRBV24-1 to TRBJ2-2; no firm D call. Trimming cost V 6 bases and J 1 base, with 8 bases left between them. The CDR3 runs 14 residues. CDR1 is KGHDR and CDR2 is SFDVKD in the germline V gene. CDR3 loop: CATSNRWNTGELFF. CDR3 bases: TGTGCCACCAGTAACCGGTGGAACACCGGGGAGCTGTTTTTT.